The 8 T cell receptor beta chains below all came from one sample that was sequenced in a study of blood T cell repertoires in COVID-19. Sequencing used immunoSEQ multiplex PCR; TCRdb keeps in-frame clones, though not all of them. The sample holds about 170,000 clones, around 81% seen once. The sequencing input was peripheral blood. The receptors originated from a human donor with acute or convalescent COVID-19. The donor label of this sample is uncertain.

The chain couples TRBV5-6 to TRBJ2-3; 11 bases match TRBD2. Germline V gives CDR1 SGHDT, CDR2 YYEEEE. The V gene end was trimmed by 4 bases and the J gene end by 7 bases; junction bases not matched to a gene: 11. This CDR3 has 16 residues. The CDR3 sequence is CASSAGTSGLMNTQYF. CDR3 nucleotides: TGTGCCAGCAGCGCGGGGACTAGCGGACTTATGAATACGCAGTATTTT.

The chain carries TRBV12-3 or TRBV12-4 and TRBJ1-2, with a weak D call TRBD1 (6 bases). Trimming took off 5 bases at V and 8 bases at J, with 15 bases between the two ends. CDR3 length: 13 amino acids. The CDR3 loop reads CASSPPGVGGYTF. CDR3 coding DNA: TGTGCCAGCAGTCCCCCAGGGGTGGGGGGCTACACCTTC.

This chain joins TRBV20-1 and TRBJ2-7; D gene uncertain. In germline, CDR1 is DFQATT, CDR2 SNEGSKA (reference sequence). Trimming removed 3 bases at V and 7 bases at J, with 4 bases between. This CDR3 has 9 residues. CDR3: CSASLEQYF. The DNA of the CDR3 is TGCAGTGCTAGTTTAGAGCAGTACTTC.

This clone came up once. The V gene is TRBV7-9, the J gene TRBJ1-1; D might be TRBD1 (5 bases). From germline, CDR1 is SEHNR and CDR2 FQNEAQ (reference sequence). V was trimmed by 5 bases and J by 0 bases, leaving 13 bases between them. The CDR3 sequence is 15 residues long. DNA for the CDR3: TGTGCCAGCAGCCAGGGAGGCTACATGAACACTGAAGCTTTCTTT. Translation: CASSQGGYMNTEAFF. Together with reference TRBV7-9 and TRBJ1-1, the CDR3 gives the full variable domain: DTGVSQNPRHKITKRGQNVTFRCDPISEHNRLYWYRQTLGQGPEFLTYFQNEAQLEKSRLLSDRFSAERPKGSFSTLEIQRTEQGDSAMYLCASSQGGYMNTEAFFGQGTRLTVV.

The chain links TRBV3-1 (or the pseudogene TRBV3-2) to TRBJ1-3; unclear D gene. Looked up from germline, CDR1 is LGHDT and CDR2 is YNNKEL (reference sequence). This CDR3 is 14 amino acids long. The V and J ends lost 8 bases and 1 base respectively, with 12 bases between them. CDR3 nucleotide sequence: TGTGCCAGCGTTGAGTCGGGGTCTGGAAACACCATATATTTT. Translation: CASVESGSGNTIYF.

The rearrangement uses TRBV29-1 and TRBJ1-4; the match to TRBD1 covers 7 bases. V was pared by 2 bases and J by 5 bases, with 8 bases of the junction left unmatched. This CDR3 comprises 15 residues. Germline assignment: CDR1 SQVTM and CDR2 ANQGSEA. CDR3 bases: TGCAGCGTTGAAATTCAGCCAGGGGGGAATGAAAAACTGTTTTTT. As protein: CSVEIQPGGNEKLFF.

The rearrangement uses TRBV7-2 and TRBJ2-7, with 9 bases identical to TRBD1. CDR1 is SGHTA and CDR2 is FQGNSA in the germline V gene. The CDR3 consists of 13 residues. V trimming: 5 bases; J trimming: 6 bases; junction bases outside the gene matches: 5. CDR3 amino acids: CASSQQTGGEQYF. The CDR3 nucleotides read TGTGCCAGCAGCCAGCAGACAGGGGGCGAGCAGTACTTC.

V is TRBV3-1 (or the pseudogene TRBV3-2) and J is TRBJ2-7, with TRBD1 matching 9 bases. V shed 2 bases and J 6 bases; nucleotides not matched to a gene: 17. In germline, CDR1 is LGHDT, CDR2 YNNKEL (reference sequence). This CDR3 comprises 18 residues. CDR3 nucleotide sequence: TGTGCCAGCAGCCAAACCGGGACAGGGACCTCCCGCTTGGGCGAGCAGTACTTC. Translation: CASSQTGTGTSRLGEQYF.